This passage covers 2 T cell receptor beta chains from one sample sequenced in a study of PD-L1 blockade in urothelial cancer. Data came from immunoSEQ multiplex PCR; TCRdb stores just in-frame clones and leaves some out. The sample contains approximately 100,000 clones, approximately 86% of which appear only once. Material: PBMCs, obtained around atezolizumab (anti-PD-L1) treatment. The receptor source for this set is a man in his forties or fifties with urothelial cancer.

A single count supports this clone. This rearrangement joins TRBV7-2 to TRBJ2-1, with 11 bases identical to TRBD2. V lost 4 bases, J lost 9 bases, and 14 bases stayed unmatched. Germline V gives CDR1 SGHTA, CDR2 FQGNSA. CDR3 length equals 17 residues. This CDR3 is CASSSRQLAGVAGEQFF. The DNA of the CDR3 is TGTGCCAGCAGCTCTAGGCAACTAGCGGGAGTGGCAGGTGAGCAGTTCTTC.

This clone has just a few counts. The chain recombines TRBV19 with TRBJ2-3, with D possibly being TRBD2 (6 bases). The germline gives CDR1 LNHDA, CDR2 SQIVND (reference sequence). V was pared by 5 bases and J by 1 base, with 10 bases between. This CDR3 is 14 amino acids long. CDR3 in amino acids: CASSGRGRTDTQYF. CDR3 coding DNA: TGTGCCAGTAGTGGGCGGGGCCGCACAGATACGCAGTATTTT. The complete variable domain, with remaining parts taken from reference TRBV19 and TRBJ2-3, reads DGGITQSPKYLFRKEGQNVTLSCEQNLNHDAMYWYRQDPGQGLRLIYYSQIVNDFQKGDIAEGYSVSREKKESFPLTVTSAQKNPTAFYLCASSGRGRTDTQYFGPGTRLTVL.